This T cell receptor (beta chain) comes out of a study of cytomegalovirus exposure and HLA in healthy donors. Study results and caveats: A few of the chains that were CMV-associated were confirmed in vitro to be specific for CMV antigens.

Remarks on this clone: The antigen is unknown.

Per the germline V gene, CDR1 is SGHTA and CDR2 is FQGTGA. The CDR3 covers 13 residues. Trimming left V 5 bases short and J 1 base short, with 8 bases between. The study ran its PCR with 60 Vbeta and 13 Jbeta primers. Profiling relied on immunoSEQ multiplex PCR, and the TCRdb table lists in-frame clones only, not all of them. This sample yields around 90,000 clones, of which approximately 79% are seen a single time; around 3% belongs to the top ten. The V call is TRBV7-3, the J call TRBJ1-1, with D uncertain. This clonotype was obtained from a man aged 25 to 40 in good health and CMV-seronegative. The sample taken for sequencing was PBMCs. The chain's CDR3 is CASSHRRNTEAFF. In DNA form, the CDR3 reads TGTGCCAGCAGCCACCGCAGGAACACTGAAGCTTTCTTT.